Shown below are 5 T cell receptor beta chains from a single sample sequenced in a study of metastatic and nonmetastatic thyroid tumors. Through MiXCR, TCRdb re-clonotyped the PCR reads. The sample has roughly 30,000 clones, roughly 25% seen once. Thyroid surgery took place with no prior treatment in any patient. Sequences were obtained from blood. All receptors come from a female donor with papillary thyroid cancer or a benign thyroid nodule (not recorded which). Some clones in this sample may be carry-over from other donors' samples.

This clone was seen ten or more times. The chain's CDR3 is CASSIAPQKGLNSPLHF. DNA of the CDR3: TGTGCCAGTAGTATAGCCCCGCAGAAGGGGCTAAATTCACCCCTCCACTTT. The rearrangement links TRBV19 to TRBJ1-6, with D possibly TRBD1 on 5 matching bases. The CDR3 runs to 17 residues. Trimming pared 1 base from V and 7 bases from J, leaving 17 bases between. Germline V gives CDR1 LNHDA, CDR2 SQIVND (reference sequence).

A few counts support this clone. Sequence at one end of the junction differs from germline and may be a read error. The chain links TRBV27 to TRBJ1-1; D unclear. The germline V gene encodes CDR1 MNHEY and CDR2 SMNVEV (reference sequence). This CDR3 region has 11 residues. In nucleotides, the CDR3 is TGTGCCAGCAGAAAGGGAACTGAAGATTTCTTT. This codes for CASRKGTEDFF.

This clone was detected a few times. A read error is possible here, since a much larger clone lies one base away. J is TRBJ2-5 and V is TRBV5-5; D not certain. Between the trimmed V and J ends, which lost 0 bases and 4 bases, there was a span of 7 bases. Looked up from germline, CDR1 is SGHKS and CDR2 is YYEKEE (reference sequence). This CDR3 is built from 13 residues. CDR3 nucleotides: TGTGCCAGCAGCTTGGCCAGGTCAGAGACCCAGTACTTC. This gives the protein CASSLARSETQYF.

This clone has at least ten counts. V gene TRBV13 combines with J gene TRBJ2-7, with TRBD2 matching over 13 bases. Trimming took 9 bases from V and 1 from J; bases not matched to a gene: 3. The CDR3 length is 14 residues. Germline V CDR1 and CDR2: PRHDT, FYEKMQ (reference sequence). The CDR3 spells CASRTSGGSYEQYF. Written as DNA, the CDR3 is TGTGCCAGTAGGACTAGCGGGGGATCCTACGAGCAGTACTTC.

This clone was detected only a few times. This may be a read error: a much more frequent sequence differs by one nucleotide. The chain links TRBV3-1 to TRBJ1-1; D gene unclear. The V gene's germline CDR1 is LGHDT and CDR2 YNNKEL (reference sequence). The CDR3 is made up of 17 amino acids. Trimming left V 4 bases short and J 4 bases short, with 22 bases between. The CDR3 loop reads CASSPPMDVMLGTEAFF. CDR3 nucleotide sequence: TGTGCCAGCAGCCCTCCGATGGACGTAATGCTCGGCACTGAAGCTTTCTTT. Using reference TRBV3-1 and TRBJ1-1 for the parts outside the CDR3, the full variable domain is DTAVSQTPKYLVTQMGNDKSIKCEQNLGHDTMYWYKQDSKKFLKIMFSYNNKELIINETVPNRFSPKSPDKAHLNLHINSLELGDSAVYFCASSPPMDVMLGTEAFFGQGTRLTVV.